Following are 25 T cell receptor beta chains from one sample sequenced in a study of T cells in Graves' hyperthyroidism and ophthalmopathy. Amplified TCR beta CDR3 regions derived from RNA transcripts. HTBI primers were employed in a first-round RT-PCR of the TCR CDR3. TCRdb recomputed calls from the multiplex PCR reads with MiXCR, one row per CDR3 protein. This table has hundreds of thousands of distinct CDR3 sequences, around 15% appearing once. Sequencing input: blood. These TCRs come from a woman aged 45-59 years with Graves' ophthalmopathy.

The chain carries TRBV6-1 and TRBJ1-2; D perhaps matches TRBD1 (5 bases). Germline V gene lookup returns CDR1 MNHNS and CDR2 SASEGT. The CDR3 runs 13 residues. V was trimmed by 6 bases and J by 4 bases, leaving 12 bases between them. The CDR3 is CASSPDGGYGYTF. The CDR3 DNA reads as TGTGCCAGCAGCCCGGACGGGGGCTATGGCTACACCTTC.

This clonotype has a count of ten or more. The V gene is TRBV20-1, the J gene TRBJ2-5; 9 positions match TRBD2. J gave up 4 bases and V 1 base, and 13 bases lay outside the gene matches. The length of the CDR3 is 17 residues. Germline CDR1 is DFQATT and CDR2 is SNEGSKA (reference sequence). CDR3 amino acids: CSARGGRLLAGRETQYF. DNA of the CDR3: TGCAGTGCTAGAGGTGGGCGTTTGCTAGCGGGGAGAGAGACCCAGTACTTC.

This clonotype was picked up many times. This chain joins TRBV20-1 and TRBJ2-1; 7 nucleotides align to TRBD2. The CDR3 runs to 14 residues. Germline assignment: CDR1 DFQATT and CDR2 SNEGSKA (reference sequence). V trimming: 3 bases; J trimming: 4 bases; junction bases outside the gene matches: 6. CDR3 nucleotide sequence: TGCAGTGCTAGGGCTAGCGGTGATTACAATGAGCAGTTCTTC. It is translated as CSARASGDYNEQFF.

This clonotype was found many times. DNA of the CDR3: TGTGCCTGGAGAGGGCAGATCAATGAAAAACTGTTTTTT. Its protein product is CAWRGQINEKLFF. This chain joins TRBV30 and TRBJ1-4; D call uncertain. The CDR3 consists of 13 residues. The germline gives CDR1 GTSNPN, CDR2 SVGIG (reference sequence). Trimming took 3 bases from V and 5 from J, leaving 10 bases between them.

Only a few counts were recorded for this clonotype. The CDR3 loop reads CASSLYPGQGHNEQFF. CDR3 nucleotide sequence: TGTGCCAGCAGTTTATACCCGGGACAGGGTCACAATGAGCAGTTCTTC. The V and J genes are TRBV28 and TRBJ2-1; 9 bases are shared with TRBD1. Trimming at V came to 1 base and at J to 5 bases, leaving 6 bases not matched to a gene. Germline loops: CDR1 MDHEN, CDR2 SYDVKM. The CDR3 extends over 16 amino acids.

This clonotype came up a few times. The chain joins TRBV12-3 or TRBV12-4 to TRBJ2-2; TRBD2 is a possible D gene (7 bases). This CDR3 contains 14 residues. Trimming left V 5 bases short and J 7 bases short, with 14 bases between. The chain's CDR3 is CASSRKGGIGELFF. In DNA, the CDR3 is TGTGCCAGCAGTCGCAAGGGGGGGATCGGGGAGCTGTTTTTT.

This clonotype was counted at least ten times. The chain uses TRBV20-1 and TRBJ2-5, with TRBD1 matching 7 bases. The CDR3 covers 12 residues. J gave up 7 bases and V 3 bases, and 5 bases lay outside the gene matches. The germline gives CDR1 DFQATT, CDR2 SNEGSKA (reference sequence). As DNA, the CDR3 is TGCAGTGCTAGGACAGGGATCGGGACCCAGTACTTC. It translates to CSARTGIGTQYF.

The CDR3 reads CSAQGNKDEQYF. The CDR3 DNA reads TGCAGTGCCCAGGGAAATAAGGACGAGCAGTACTTC. The rearrangement links TRBV20-1 to TRBJ2-7, with a tentative D call TRBD1 (5 bases). Germline CDR1 is DFQATT and CDR2 is SNEGSKA (reference sequence). V was trimmed by 6 bases and J by 5 bases, leaving 14 bases between them. This CDR3 has 12 residues.

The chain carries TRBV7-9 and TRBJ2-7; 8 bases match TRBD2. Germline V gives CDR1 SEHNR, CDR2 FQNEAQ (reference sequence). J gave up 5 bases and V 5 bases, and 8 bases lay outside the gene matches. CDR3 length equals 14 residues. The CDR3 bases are TGTGCCAGCAGCCCTCCGGGAGGGCCCCACGAGCAGTACTTC. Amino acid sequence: CASSPPGGPHEQYF. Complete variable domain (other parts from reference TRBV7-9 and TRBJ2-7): DTGVSQNPRHKITKRGQNVTFRCDPISEHNRLYWYRQTLGQGPEFLTYFQNEAQLEKSRLLSDRFSAERPKGSFSTLEIQRTEQGDSAMYLCASSPPGGPHEQYFGPGTRLTVT.

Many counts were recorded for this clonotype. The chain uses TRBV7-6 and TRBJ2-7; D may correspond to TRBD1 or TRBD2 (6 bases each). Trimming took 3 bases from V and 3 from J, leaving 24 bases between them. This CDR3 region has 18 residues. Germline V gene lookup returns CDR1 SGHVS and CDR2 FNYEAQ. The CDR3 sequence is CASSFNYGGRDGGYEQYF. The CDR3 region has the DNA TGTGCCAGCAGCTTCAATTATGGGGGGCGGGATGGTGGCTACGAGCAGTACTTC.

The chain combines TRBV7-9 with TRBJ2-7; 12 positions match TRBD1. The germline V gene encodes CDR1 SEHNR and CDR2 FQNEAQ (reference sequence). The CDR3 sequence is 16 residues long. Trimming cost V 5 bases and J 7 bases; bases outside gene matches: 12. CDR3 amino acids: CASSTPAGQGAREQYF. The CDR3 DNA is TGTGCCAGCAGCACACCTGCGGGACAGGGGGCGAGGGAGCAGTACTTC.

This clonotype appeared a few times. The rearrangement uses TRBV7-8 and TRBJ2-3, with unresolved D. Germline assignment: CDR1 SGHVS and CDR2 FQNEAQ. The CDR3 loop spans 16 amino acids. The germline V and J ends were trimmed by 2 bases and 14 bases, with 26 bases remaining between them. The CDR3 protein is CASSLNSARMENRWYF. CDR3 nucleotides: TGTGCCAGCAGCTTAAATTCGGCTAGGATGGAAAATCGGTGGTATTTT.

In nucleotides, the CDR3 is TGTGCCAGCAGTGAATTGAAAGAGAATCAGCCCCAGCATTTT. Translation: CASSELKENQPQHF. The chain employs TRBV25-1 and TRBJ1-5; D ambiguous. The ends were cut back, 1 base at V and 4 bases at J, with 8 bases in the middle. The CDR3 is 14 amino acids. CDR1 is MGHDK, CDR2 SYGVNS, per germline. Together with reference TRBV25-1 and TRBJ1-5, the CDR3 gives the full variable domain: EADIYQTPRYLVIGTGKKITLECSQTMGHDKMYWYQQDPGMELHLIHYSYGVNSTEKGDLSSESTVSRIRTEHFPLTLESARPSHTSQYLCASSELKENQPQHFGDGTRLSIL.

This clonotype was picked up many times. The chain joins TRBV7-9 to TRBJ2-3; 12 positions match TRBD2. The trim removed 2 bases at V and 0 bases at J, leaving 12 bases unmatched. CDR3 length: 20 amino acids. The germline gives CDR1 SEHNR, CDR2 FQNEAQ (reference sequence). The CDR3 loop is CASSLPKTSGRLTSTDTQYF. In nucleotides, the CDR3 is TGTGCCAGCAGCTTACCTAAAACTAGCGGGAGGCTTACTAGCACAGATACGCAGTATTTT.

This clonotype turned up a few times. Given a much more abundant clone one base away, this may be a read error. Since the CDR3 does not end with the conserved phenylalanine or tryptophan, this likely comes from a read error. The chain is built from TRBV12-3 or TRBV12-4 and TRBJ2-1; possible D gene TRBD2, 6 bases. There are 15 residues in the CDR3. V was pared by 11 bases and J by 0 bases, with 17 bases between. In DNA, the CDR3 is TGTGCCTCCCCCGGGGCGGGAAGCTCCTACAATGAGCAGTTCTCC. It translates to CASPGAGSSYNEQFS.

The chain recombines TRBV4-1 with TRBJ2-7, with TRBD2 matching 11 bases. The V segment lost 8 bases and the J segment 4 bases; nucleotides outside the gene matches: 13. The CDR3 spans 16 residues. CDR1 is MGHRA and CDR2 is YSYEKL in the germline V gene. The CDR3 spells CASGQNIAGGGYEQYF. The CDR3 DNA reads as TGCGCCAGCGGACAAAACATAGCGGGAGGGGGGTACGAGCAGTACTTC.

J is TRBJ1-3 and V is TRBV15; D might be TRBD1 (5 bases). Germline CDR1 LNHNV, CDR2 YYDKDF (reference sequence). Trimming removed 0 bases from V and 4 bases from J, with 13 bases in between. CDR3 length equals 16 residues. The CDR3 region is CATSRDPRDFGNTIYF. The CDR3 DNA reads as TGTGCCACCAGCAGAGACCCCAGGGACTTCGGAAACACCATATATTTT.

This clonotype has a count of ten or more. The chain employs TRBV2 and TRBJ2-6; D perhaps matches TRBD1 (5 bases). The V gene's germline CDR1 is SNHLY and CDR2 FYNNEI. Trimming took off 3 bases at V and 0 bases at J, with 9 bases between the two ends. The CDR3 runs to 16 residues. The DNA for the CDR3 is TGTGCCAGCAGTGAGCAGGGCCCCTCTGGGGCCAACGTCCTGACTTTC. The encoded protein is CASSEQGPSGANVLTF.

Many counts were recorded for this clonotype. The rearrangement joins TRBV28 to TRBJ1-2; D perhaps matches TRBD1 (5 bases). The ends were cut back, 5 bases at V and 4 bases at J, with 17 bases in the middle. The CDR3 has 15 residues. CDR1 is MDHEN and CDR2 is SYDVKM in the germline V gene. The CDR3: CASSPVDGAVYGYTF. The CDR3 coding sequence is TGTGCCAGCAGTCCCGTGGACGGGGCTGTCTATGGCTACACCTTC.

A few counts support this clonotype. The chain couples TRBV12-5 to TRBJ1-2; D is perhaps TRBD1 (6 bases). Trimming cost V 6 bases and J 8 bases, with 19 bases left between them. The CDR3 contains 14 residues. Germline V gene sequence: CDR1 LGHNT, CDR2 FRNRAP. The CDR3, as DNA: TGTGCTAGTGGCCTTACCCCCACGGGGGGCGGCTACACCTTC. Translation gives CASGLTPTGGGYTF.

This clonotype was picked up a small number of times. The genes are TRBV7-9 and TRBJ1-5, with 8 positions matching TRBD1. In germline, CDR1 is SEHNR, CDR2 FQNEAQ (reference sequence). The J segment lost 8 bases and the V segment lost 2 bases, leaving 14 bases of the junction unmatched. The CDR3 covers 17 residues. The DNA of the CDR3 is TGTGCCAGCAGCTTATACCTCTACGGACAGGGACAAAAGCCCCAGCATTTT. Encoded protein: CASSLYLYGQGQKPQHF.

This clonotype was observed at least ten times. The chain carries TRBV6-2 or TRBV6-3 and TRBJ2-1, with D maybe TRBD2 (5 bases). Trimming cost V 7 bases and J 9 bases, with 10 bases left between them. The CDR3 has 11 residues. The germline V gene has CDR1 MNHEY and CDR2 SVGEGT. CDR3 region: CASIGVGEQFF. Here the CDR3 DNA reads TGTGCCAGCATCGGGGTTGGTGAGCAGTTCTTC.

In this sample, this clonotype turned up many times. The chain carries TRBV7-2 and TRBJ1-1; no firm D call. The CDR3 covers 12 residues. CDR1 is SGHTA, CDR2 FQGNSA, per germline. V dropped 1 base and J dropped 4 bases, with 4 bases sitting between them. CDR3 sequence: CASSLGATEAFF. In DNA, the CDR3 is TGTGCCAGCAGCTTAGGGGCCACTGAAGCTTTCTTT.

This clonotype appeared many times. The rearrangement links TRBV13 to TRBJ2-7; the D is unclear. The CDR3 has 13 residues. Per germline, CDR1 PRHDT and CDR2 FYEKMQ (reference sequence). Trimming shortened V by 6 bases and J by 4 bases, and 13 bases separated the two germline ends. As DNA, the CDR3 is TGTGCCAGCAGTTTGGGTCGGAGTTACGAGCAGTACTTC. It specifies CASSLGRSYEQYF.

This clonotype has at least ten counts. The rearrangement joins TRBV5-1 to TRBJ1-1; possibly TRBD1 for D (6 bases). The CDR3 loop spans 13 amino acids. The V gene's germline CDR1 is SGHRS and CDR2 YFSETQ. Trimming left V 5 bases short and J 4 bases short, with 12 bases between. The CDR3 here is CASRVAGVTEAFF. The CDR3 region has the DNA TGCGCCAGCAGAGTGGCAGGGGTCACTGAAGCTTTCTTT.